Presented here are 22 T cell receptor beta chains from one specimen sequenced in a study of T cell changes during pregnancy in multiple sclerosis. Profiled with immunoSEQ multiplex PCR; TCRdb holds only in-frame clones, not every one. Here the sample spans about 50,000 clones, approximately 94% being singletons. The specimen comprised CD4+ T cells from peripheral blood mononuclear cells, sampled in the third trimester of pregnancy. These receptor sequences come from a female donor with multiple sclerosis, enrolled in a pregnancy study.

V and J are TRBV9 and TRBJ2-5; no reliable D call. Deletions cut 0 bases from V and 6 bases from J, with 12 bases between. The CDR3 runs to 14 residues. From germline, CDR1 is SGDLS and CDR2 YYNGEE. CDR3 amino acids: CASSVGLAMQTQYF. In DNA, the CDR3 is TGTGCCAGCAGCGTAGGTTTAGCTATGCAGACCCAGTACTTC. The complete variable domain, with remaining parts taken from reference TRBV9 and TRBJ2-5, reads DSGVTQTPKHLITATGQRVTLRCSPRSGDLSVYWYQQSLDQGLQFLIQYYNGEERAKGNILERFSAQQFPDLHSELNLSSLELGDSALYFCASSVGLAMQTQYFGPGTRLLVL.

The chain is built from TRBV6-5 and TRBJ2-1, with TRBD2 identical over 11 bases. Germline lookup yields CDR1 MNHEY and CDR2 SVGAGI. The CDR3 spans 15 residues. V dropped 6 bases and J dropped 10; count of bases not matched to a gene: 11. This CDR3 is CASSLIAGGPGEQFF. The CDR3 region has the DNA TGTGCCAGCAGCCTTATAGCGGGAGGGCCGGGAGAGCAGTTCTTC.

The chain is built from TRBV19 and TRBJ2-2; perhaps TRBD1 as D (6 bases). This CDR3 has 14 residues. Germline V gene lookup returns CDR1 LNHDA and CDR2 SQIVND (reference sequence). V was clipped by 7 bases and J by 5 bases, with 14 bases between them. CDR3: CASKQGRSTGELFF. The CDR3 DNA reads as TGTGCCAGTAAACAGGGTAGGAGTACCGGGGAGCTGTTTTTT.

The CDR3 spells CASIDDREVYGYTF. The DNA of the CDR3 is TGTGCCAGTATCGACGATCGGGAGGTCTATGGCTACACCTTC. The gene calls are TRBV19 and TRBJ1-2, with D unresolved. This CDR3 region has 14 residues. Trimming removed 7 bases at V and 4 bases at J, with 16 bases between. Germline V lookup: CDR1 LNHDA, CDR2 SQIVND (reference sequence).

The genes are TRBV6-1 and TRBJ2-7; D not certain. The germline V and J ends were trimmed by 2 bases and 4 bases, with 18 bases remaining between them. The germline V gene has CDR1 MNHNS and CDR2 SASEGT. CDR3 size: 16 residues. CDR3 protein: CASSEIFAHSPYEQYF. CDR3 bases: TGTGCCAGCAGTGAAATTTTTGCCCACTCACCATACGAGCAGTACTTC.

J is TRBJ1-2 and V is TRBV5-5; 7 bases align to TRBD1. Looked up from germline, CDR1 is SGHKS and CDR2 is YYEKEE (reference sequence). The V and J ends lost 4 bases and 5 bases, in that order; junction bases with no gene match: 14. CDR3 length: 16 amino acids. The CDR3 loop reads CASSAVEDRSPYGYTF. DNA for the CDR3: TGTGCCAGCAGCGCGGTTGAGGACAGGTCCCCTTATGGCTACACCTTC. Full variable domain (remainder filled in from reference TRBV5-5 and TRBJ1-2): DAGVTQSPTHLIKTRGQQVTLRCSPISGHKSVSWYQQVLGQGPQFIFQYYEKEERGRGNFPDRFSARQFPNYSSELNVNALLLGDSALYLCASSAVEDRSPYGYTFGSGTRLTVV.

This clone was counted a few times. This rearrangement joins TRBV7-6 to TRBJ2-7; 13 bases map to TRBD2. The CDR3 totals 18 residues. Germline-derived CDR1 and CDR2 are SGHVS and FNYEAQ. J gave up 0 bases and V 5 bases, and 10 bases lay outside the gene matches. The CDR3 DNA sequence: TGTGCCAGCAGCGCCGGGACTAGCGGGATAAAAAACTCCTACGAGCAGTACTTC. It encodes CASSAGTSGIKNSYEQYF.

The rearrangement links TRBV6-5 to TRBJ1-1; no definite D call. Germline CDR1 and CDR2: MNHEY and SVGAGI. The V end was cut by 4 bases, the J end by 1 base, with 16 bases between. CDR3 length equals 16 residues. The DNA of the CDR3 is TGTGCCAGCAGTTTTTCCTCTATGATACCGAACACTGAAGCTTTCTTT. It is translated as CASSFSSMIPNTEAFF.

The chain couples TRBV28 to TRBJ2-7; 9 nucleotides match TRBD1. The CDR3 is 12 residues long. Unmatched junction bases numbered 1, after V lost 8 bases and J lost 2 bases. The germline gives CDR1 MDHEN, CDR2 SYDVKM. This CDR3 reads CASGTGTYEQYF. The CDR3 DNA follows: TGTGCCAGCGGGACAGGGACCTACGAGCAGTACTTC.

The chain joins TRBV28 to TRBJ1-5, with TRBD1 identical over 9 bases. The CDR3 consists of 18 residues. CDR1 MDHEN and CDR2 SYDVKM come from the germline V gene. V lost 2 bases and J lost 0; bases outside the gene matches: 8. This CDR3 reads CASSLVRTGAYSNQPQHF. For the CDR3, the DNA is TGTGCCAGCAGTTTAGTTCGGACAGGGGCCTATAGCAATCAGCCCCAGCATTTT.

This chain links TRBV7-3 with TRBJ2-1; tentative D call: TRBD2 (5 bases). V lost 0 bases, J lost 0 bases, and 9 bases lay in between. There are 16 residues in the CDR3. CDR1 SGHTA and CDR2 FQGTGA come from the germline V gene. CDR3 in amino acids: CASSLTPGSSYNEQFF. Here the CDR3 DNA reads TGTGCCAGCAGCTTAACTCCGGGGAGCTCCTACAATGAGCAGTTCTTC.

The chain is built from TRBV7-6 and TRBJ2-2; D perhaps matches TRBD2 (6 bases). Germline V gene lookup returns CDR1 SGHVS and CDR2 FNYEAQ. The ends were cut back, 5 bases at V and 2 bases at J, with 15 bases in the middle. The CDR3 loop spans 16 amino acids. The CDR3 region is CASSTTAGRNTGELFF. CDR3 in DNA: TGTGCCAGCAGCACCACGGCGGGACGAAACACCGGGGAGCTGTTTTTT.

The genes are TRBV4-1 and TRBJ2-5, with unresolved D. The V gene lost 0 bases and the J gene lost 5 bases, with 10 bases spanning the gap. Germline values: CDR1 MGHRA, CDR2 YSYEKL. The CDR3 runs 14 residues. Written as DNA, the CDR3 is TGCGCCAGCAGCCAAGACCGGGTGGCGGAGACCCAGTACTTC. Its translation: CASSQDRVAETQYF.

This clone was observed once. The junction shows a germline mismatch at one end, possibly a read error. V is TRBV6-5 and J is TRBJ2-5; 7 nucleotides match TRBD2. The CDR3 has 12 amino acids. Per germline, CDR1 MNHEY and CDR2 SVGAGI. CDR3 sequence (DNA): TGTGCCAGCAGTGACTCCTCTAGCGGAGAGTACTTC. It specifies CASSDSSSGEYF.

This clone was observed once. J is TRBJ1-2 and V is TRBV6-1, with 11 bases identical to TRBD1. The germline gives CDR1 MNHNS, CDR2 SASEGT. The CDR3 has 12 amino acids. This CDR3 is CVSGQGAFGYTF. CDR3 sequence (DNA): TGTGTATCTGGACAGGGGGCGTTTGGCTACACCTTC.

The chain joins TRBV30 to TRBJ2-5; the match to TRBD1 covers 9 bases. Trimming took 0 bases from V and 14 from J; bases not matched to a gene: 10. The CDR3 runs 13 residues. Germline CDR1 and CDR2: GTSNPN and SVGIG (reference sequence). In nucleotides, the CDR3 is TGTGCCTGGAGTGTACTGTCCGGGACAGGGTTTTACTTC. Its protein is CAWSVLSGTGFYF.

Written as DNA, the CDR3 is TGTGCCTGGAGTGTCGGCGGAGCCACAGATACGCAGTATTTT. It yields the protein CAWSVGGATDTQYF. The genes are TRBV30 and TRBJ2-3; D is uncertain. This CDR3 has 14 residues. Germline CDR1 reads GTSNPN; CDR2 reads SVGIG (reference sequence). The V and J ends lost 0 bases and 2 bases respectively, with 9 bases between them.

The gene calls are TRBV15 and TRBJ1-2, with D possibly TRBD1 on 5 matching bases. V was shortened by 5 bases and J by 4 bases, with 11 bases between the two germline ends. Germline CDR1 is LNHNV and CDR2 is YYDKDF (reference sequence). CDR3 length: 13 amino acids. The chain's CDR3 is CATSQDRAYGYTF. DNA for the CDR3: TGTGCCACCAGCCAAGACAGAGCCTATGGCTACACCTTC.

V usage is TRBV5-4 and J usage is TRBJ2-3; D perhaps matches TRBD2 (5 bases). Per germline, CDR1 SGHNT and CDR2 YYREEE (reference sequence). This CDR3 spans 15 amino acids. Trimming shortened V by 3 bases and J by 0 bases, and 11 bases separated the two germline ends. Here the CDR3 DNA reads TGTGCCAGCAGCTCTCAGCGGAAAAGCACAGATACGCAGTATTTT. It codes for CASSSQRKSTDTQYF.

The V gene is TRBV7-2, the J gene TRBJ1-1; D perhaps matches TRBD1 (6 bases). The CDR3 contains 14 residues. V lost 5 bases to trimming and J lost 2 bases, with 12 bases between them. Germline lookup yields CDR1 SGHTA and CDR2 FQGNSA. For the CDR3, the DNA is TGTGCCAGCAGCCTCCGGACAGCTAACACTGAAGCTTTCTTT. Translation gives CASSLRTANTEAFF.

The gene calls are TRBV19 and TRBJ2-5; the match to TRBD1 covers 7 bases. The ends lost 3 bases at V and 4 bases at J; junction bases unmatched: 5. The CDR3 has 14 residues. Per germline, CDR1 LNHDA and CDR2 SQIVND (reference sequence). The CDR3 DNA reads as TGTGCCAGTAGTATGGGACAGCTGGGAGAGACCCAGTACTTC. The encoded protein is CASSMGQLGETQYF.

The chain is built from TRBV5-6 and TRBJ1-4; D unclear. The CDR3 covers 16 residues. V gave up 0 bases and J gave up 3 bases, with 12 bases separating them. CDR1 is SGHDT and CDR2 is YYEEEE in the germline V gene. The CDR3 DNA reads as TGTGCCAGCAGCTTGGGAGGGCTTAGGTCTAATGAAAAACTGTTTTTT. Translating gives CASSLGGLRSNEKLFF.